Listed below are T cell receptor beta chains from one sample, sequenced in a study of blood T cell repertoires in COVID-19. Sequencing used immunoSEQ multiplex PCR; TCRdb keeps in-frame clones, though not all of them. Of roughly 220,000 clones listed, just under 85% are singletons. Sample: PBMCs or T cells enriched from blood (not recorded which). These receptors came from a man aged 35 to 55 who had recovered from COVID-19. Each CDR3 is given with its conserved first and last residue. A D gene is named only where the DNA matches it firmly. A row's size may be missing; if present it is once, few, many or a size class.

D gene,V gene,J gene,clone size,CDR3 protein,CDR3 DNA
-,TRBV7-8,TRBJ1-4,-,CASSLFGGGFNEKLFF,TGTGCCAGCAGCTTATTCGGTGGGGGGTTTAATGAAAAACTGTTTTTT
TRBD1,TRBV5-1,TRBJ2-1,once,CASTLTGANEQFF,TGCGCCAGCACATTGACAGGGGCCAATGAGCAGTTCTTC
TRBD2,TRBV7-3,TRBJ2-1,-,CASSLVLAGGPEFF,TGTGCCAGCAGCTTAGTGCTAGCGGGAGGGCCAGAGTTCTTC
-,TRBV2,TRBJ2-7,-,CASSPGYEQYF,TGTGCCAGCAGTCCCGGTTACGAGCAGTACTTC
TRBD1,TRBV10-3,TRBJ2-7,-,CAATGGNEQYF,TGTGCCGCCACAGGGGGCAACGAGCAGTACTTC
TRBD1,TRBV27,TRBJ1-3,-,CASHTGGSGNTIYF,TGTGCCAGCCACACAGGGGGCTCTGGAAACACCATATATTTT
TRBD2,TRBV19,TRBJ2-1,-,CASSSLAGIYNEQFF,TGTGCCAGTAGTTCACTAGCGGGGATCTACAATGAGCAGTTCTTC
TRBD2,TRBV27,TRBJ2-7,-,CASSPRGAGGYEQYF,TGTGCCAGCAGTCCCAGAGGGGCGGGGGGTTACGAGCAGTACTTC
TRBD1,TRBV24-1,TRBJ2-5,-,CATSDTGQLQETQYF,TGTGCCACCAGTGATACGGGACAGCTCCAAGAGACCCAGTACTTC
TRBD1,TRBV6-5,TRBJ1-2,few,CASRMGQGGLYGYTF,TGTGCCAGCAGGATGGGACAGGGGGGACTCTATGGCTACACCTTC
-,TRBV28,TRBJ2-7,-,CASGARSRVEQYF,TGTGCCAGCGGGGCACGTTCTCGTGTCGAGCAGTACTTC
TRBD1,TRBV5-6,TRBJ2-7,once,CASSKPRDRGYEQYF,TGTGCCAGCAGCAAACCCAGGGACAGGGGCTACGAGCAGTACTTC
-,TRBV4-3,TRBJ1-6,-,CASSHSGQISSPLHF,TGCGCCAGCAGCCACTCAGGACAGATTAGTTCACCCCTCCACTTT
TRBD2,TRBV25-1,TRBJ2-5,-,CASSASGSRETQYF,TGTGCCAGCAGTGCCAGCGGGAGTCGAGAGACCCAGTACTTC
-,TRBV2,TRBJ2-3,-,CASRDNTDTQYF,TGTGCCAGCAGGGACAACACAGATACGCAGTATTTT
-,TRBV19,TRBJ2-3,-,CASSKFGQGQDTQYF,TGTGCCAGTAGTAAATTTGGGCAGGGACAAGATACGCAGTATTTT
-,TRBV19,TRBJ1-6,few,CASRDGRDSPLHF,TGTGCCAGTAGAGACGGGCGGGATTCACCCCTCCACTTT
TRBD2,TRBV5-1,TRBJ2-1,-,CASSPLVAGGLDEQFF,TGCGCCAGCAGCCCCCTGGTCGCGGGGGGGCTGGATGAGCAGTTCTTC
-,TRBV18,TRBJ2-2,once,CASSPPLRANTGELFF,TGTGCCAGCTCACCACCACTCCGGGCGAACACCGGGGAGCTGTTTTTT
-,TRBV30,TRBJ2-7,-,CAWNGGLEQYF,TGTGCCTGGAATGGGGGCTTGGAGCAGTACTTC
-,TRBV4-2,TRBJ1-1,few,CASSQDRGGEAFF,TGTGCCAGCAGCCAAGATCGCGGCGGCGAAGCTTTCTTT
TRBD2,TRBV27,TRBJ2-3,once,CASSSGAGGWPDTQYF,TGTGCCAGCAGTTCCGGGGCGGGAGGGTGGCCAGATACGCAGTATTTT
-,TRBV2,TRBJ1-5,-,CASRDRTGAVGNQPQHF,TGTGCCAGCAGAGACAGGACCGGTGCGGTTGGGAATCAGCCCCAGCATTTT
TRBD1,TRBV5-8,TRBJ1-1,once,CASSGQGAQDTEAFF,TGTGCCAGCAGCGGACAGGGGGCGCAGGACACTGAAGCTTTCTTT
-,TRBV5-5,TRBJ1-3,-,CASSPPGQRGYF,TGTGCCAGCAGCCCACCGGGACAACGAGGGTATTTT
TRBD2,TRBV5-4,TRBJ2-1,-,CASSHTGTSGRDNEQFF,TGTGCCAGCAGCCATACCGGGACTAGCGGGAGGGACAATGAGCAGTTCTTC
-,TRBV18,TRBJ1-2,-,CASHGMIYGYTF,TGTGCCAGCCACGGGATGATCTATGGCTACACCTTC
-,TRBV5-1,TRBJ1-1,-,CASSLTGNTEAFF,TGCGCCAGCAGCTTGACAGGGAACACTGAAGCTTTCTTT
-,TRBV30,TRBJ1-1,-,CAWSRGGAGWTEAFF,TGTGCCTGGAGTCGGGGGGGCGCAGGGTGGACTGAAGCTTTCTTT
TRBD1,TRBV7-8,TRBJ2-7,-,CASSRVRGQPPEQYF,TGTGCCAGCAGCCGCGTTCGGGGACAGCCCCCCGAGCAGTACTTC
TRBD2,TRBV28,TRBJ2-3,-,CASGTSGTSTDTQYF,TGTGCCAGCGGGACTAGCGGTACTAGCACAGATACGCAGTATTTT
TRBD1,TRBV5-1,TRBJ1-3,-,CASRTGSPGNTIYF,TGCGCCAGCAGGACAGGGTCACCTGGAAACACCATATATTTT
-,TRBV9,TRBJ1-2,-,CASSVVDSSYGYTF,TGTGCCAGCAGCGTAGTGGACAGCTCATATGGCTACACCTTC
-,TRBV18,TRBJ1-3,-,CASSPGGKSSGNTIYF,TGTGCCAGCTCACCCGGGGGGAAATCCTCTGGAAACACCATATATTTT
TRBD1,TRBV7-8,TRBJ2-5,-,CASSSTTGVETQYF,TGTGCCAGCAGCTCTACGACAGGGGTAGAGACCCAGTACTTC
TRBD2,TRBV5-1,TRBJ2-1,-,CASSTVAGGYNEQFF,TGCGCCAGCAGCACCGTAGCGGGGGGTTACAATGAGCAGTTCTTC
-,TRBV29-1,TRBJ1-2,-,CSAIPQGAGYGYTF,TGCAGCGCCATACCCCAGGGAGCGGGCTATGGCTACACCTTC